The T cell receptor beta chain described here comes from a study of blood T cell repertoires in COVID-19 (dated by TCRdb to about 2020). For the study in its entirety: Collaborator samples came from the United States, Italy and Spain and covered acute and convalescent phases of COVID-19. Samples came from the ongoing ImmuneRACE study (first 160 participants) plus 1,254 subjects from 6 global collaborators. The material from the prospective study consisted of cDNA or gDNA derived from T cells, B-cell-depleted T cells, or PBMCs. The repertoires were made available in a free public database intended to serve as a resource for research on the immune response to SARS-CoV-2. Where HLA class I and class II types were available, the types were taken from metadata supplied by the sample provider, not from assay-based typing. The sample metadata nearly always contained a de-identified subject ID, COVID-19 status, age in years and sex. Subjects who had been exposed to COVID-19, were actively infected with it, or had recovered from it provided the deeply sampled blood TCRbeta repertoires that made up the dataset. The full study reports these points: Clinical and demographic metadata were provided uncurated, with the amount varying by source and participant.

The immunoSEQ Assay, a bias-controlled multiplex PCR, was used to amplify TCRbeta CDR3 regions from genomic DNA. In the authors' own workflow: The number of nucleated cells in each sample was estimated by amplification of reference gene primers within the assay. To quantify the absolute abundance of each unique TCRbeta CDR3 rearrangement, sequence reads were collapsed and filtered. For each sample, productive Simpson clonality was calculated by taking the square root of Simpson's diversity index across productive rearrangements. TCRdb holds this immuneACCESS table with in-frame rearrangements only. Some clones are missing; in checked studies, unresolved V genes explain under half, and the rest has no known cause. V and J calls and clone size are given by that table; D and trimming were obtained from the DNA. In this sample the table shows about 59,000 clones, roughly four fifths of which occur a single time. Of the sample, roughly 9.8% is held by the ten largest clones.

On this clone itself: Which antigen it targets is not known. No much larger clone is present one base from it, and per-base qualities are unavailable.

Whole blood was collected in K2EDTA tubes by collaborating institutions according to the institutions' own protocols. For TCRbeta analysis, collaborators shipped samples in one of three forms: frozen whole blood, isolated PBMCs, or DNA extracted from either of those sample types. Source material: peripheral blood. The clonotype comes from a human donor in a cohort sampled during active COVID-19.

CDR3 protein: CASSISWRNEKLFF. The nucleotides read TGTGCCAGTAGTATATCTTGGAGGAATGAAAAACTGTTTTTT. The V and J genes are TRBV19 and TRBJ1-4; the D gene assignment is ambiguous. Cut back by 2 bases and 5 bases, the V and J ends lie 9 bases apart. CDR1 LNHDA and CDR2 SQIVND were looked up in the germline V gene (reference sequence). From its cysteine to its phenylalanine, the CDR3 spans 14 amino acids. Only CDR3 DNA is held: 42 bases, read in frame from base 1.